The clone carrying this TCR beta chain was observed many times. Its antigen is as yet unknown. CDR3 length equals 19 residues. V was clipped by 1 base and J by 1 base; unmatched bases: 13. Those patients with uncontrolled infection, other autoimmune disease, pregnancy or lactation were excluded. The diagnostic basis comprised clinical symptoms, serum thyroxine and TRAb, thyroid ultrasound and orbital computed tomography. Amplification targeted TCR beta CDR3 regions from RNA transcripts. Initially, a first-round RT-PCR of the TCR CDR3 employed the HTBI primer set. TCRdb re-analysed the multiplex PCR reads in MiXCR, keeping a single row per CDR3 protein. The table has approximately 690,000 distinct CDR3 sequences, around 15% seen once. This specimen belongs to a study of T cells in Graves' hyperthyroidism and ophthalmopathy. The study's findings and limits: Model output signaled ophthalmopathy a median approximately 6 months ahead of onset. Stable hyperthyroidism and ophthalmopathy were separated using 13 V-J signatures.

The chain links TRBV12-3 or TRBV12-4 to TRBJ2-7; TRBD1 matches 10 bases. The source is a woman between 45 and 60 years old with Graves' ophthalmopathy. Sample: blood. The CDR3 DNA follows: TGTGCCAGCAGTTTAGACGGAGGGGGGACAGGGGTTACTTCCTACGAGCAGTACTTC. Residues: CASSLDGGGTGVTSYEQYF.